This entry is about one T cell receptor (beta chain). In each sample, at least 7 million PBMCs were isolated. V shed 6 bases and J shed 12 bases, with 21 bases lying between them. Germline V gene lookup returns CDR1 MDHEN and CDR2 SYDVKM. CDR3 length: 15 amino acids. This entry belongs to a study of blood T cells in healthy people across ages. A second PCR, run for about 7 to 11 cycles, used a sample-barcoded 5' primer plus a J-beta primer mix. TCRdb reprocessed the 5' RACE reads via MiXCR and lists one record per CDR3 protein. The data hold over 1.5 million distinct CDR3 sequences, with 49% observed a single time.

The chain combines TRBV28 with TRBJ1-6; D is undetermined. Sequenced material: blood. The sequence derives from a woman between 35 and 50 years old in good health. The CDR3 here is CASRISGSEYRPLHF. DNA of the CDR3: TGTGCCAGCAGGATTTCTGGGTCCGAATATCGACCCCTCCACTTT.